The sequence of this T cell receptor (beta chain) was determined in a study of blood T cell repertoires in COVID-19. Study-wide background: COVID-19 samples from acute and convalescent phases originated in the United States, Italy and Spain.

The germline CDR1 and CDR2 sequences are SNHLY and FYNNEI. There are 11 residues in the CDR3. V was clipped by 5 bases and J by 2 bases, with 3 bases between them. Study processing details: For nucleated cells, counts were estimated from reference gene primer amplification. TCRdb's copy holds only in-frame clones and misses some; the assay was immunoSEQ multiplex PCR. The V and J calls and clone size are taken from that table; D and trimming were inferred from the DNA. This table has about 160,000 clones, 65% to 90% appearing once. Sequencing was done on a sample of peripheral blood. The gene calls are TRBV2 and TRBJ1-1, with unresolved D. This receptor was taken from a woman aged 40 to 55 with COVID-19, enrolled during active disease. The DNA of the CDR3 is TGTGCCAGCAGTCAAAACACTGAAGCTTTCTTT. Translating gives CASSQNTEAFF.